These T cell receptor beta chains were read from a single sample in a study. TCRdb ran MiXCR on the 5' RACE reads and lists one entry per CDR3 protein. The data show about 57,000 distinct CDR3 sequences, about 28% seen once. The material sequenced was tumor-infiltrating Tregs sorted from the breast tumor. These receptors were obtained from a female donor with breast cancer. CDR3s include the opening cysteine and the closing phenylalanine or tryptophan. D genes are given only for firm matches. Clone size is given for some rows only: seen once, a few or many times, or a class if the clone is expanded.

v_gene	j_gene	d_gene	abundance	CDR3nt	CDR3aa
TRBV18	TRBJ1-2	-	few	TGTGCCAGCTCCCCTGAGAGGCAGGGGAATGGCTACACCTTC	CASSPERQGNGYTF
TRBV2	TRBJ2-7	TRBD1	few	TGTGCCAGCAGGGACAGGGGGCCCGACGAGCAGTACTTC	CASRDRGPDEQYF
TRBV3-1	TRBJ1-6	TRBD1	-	TGTGCCAGCAGCCAAGAAGACAGGGTGGTCCACTTT	CASSQEDRVVHF
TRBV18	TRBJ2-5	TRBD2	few	TGTGCCAGCTCACAGACTAGCGCGACTACCTCCCAGTACTTC	CASSQTSATTSQYF
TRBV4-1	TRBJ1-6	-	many	TGCGCCAGCAGCCAACCGATTATTCTGTCACCCCTCCACTTT	CASSQPIILSPLHF
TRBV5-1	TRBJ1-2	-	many	TGCGCCAGCAGCTTAGATGATGGACAGTCCTATGGCTACACCTTC	CASSLDDGQSYGYTF
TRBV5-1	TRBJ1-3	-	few	TGCGCCAGCAGCTTGCCGCGGGATGGAAACACCATATATTTT	CASSLPRDGNTIYF
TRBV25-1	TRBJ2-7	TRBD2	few	TGTGCCAGCAGTGGGTTAGCGGGGGAAGCGTACGAGCAGTACTTC	CASSGLAGEAYEQYF
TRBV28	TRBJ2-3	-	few	TGTGCCAGCAGTTTCCCTAGAGGCACAGATACGCAGTATTTT	CASSFPRGTDTQYF
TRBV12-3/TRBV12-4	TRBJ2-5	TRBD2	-	TGTGCCACCAAGCGGGGGGGCGAGACCCAGTACTTC	CATKRGGETQYF
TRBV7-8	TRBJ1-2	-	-	TGTGCCAGCAGCGCAGCAGAGGGAGGCTACACCTTC	CASSAAEGGYTF
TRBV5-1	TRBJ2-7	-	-	TGCGCCAGCAGCGACCAAGTCCAGGACCTCGAGCAGTACTTC	CASSDQVQDLEQYF
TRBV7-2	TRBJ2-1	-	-	TGTGCCAGCAGCTCCCGGGCTAGCAGTCTTAGGGAGCAGTTCTTC	CASSSRASSLREQFF
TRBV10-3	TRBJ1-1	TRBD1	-	TGTGCCATCAGTGAGTCGGGGAACAGGGGGGCAACTGAAGCTTTCTTT	CAISESGNRGATEAFF
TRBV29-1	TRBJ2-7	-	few	TGCAGCGTTGAATTGACAGAAAGCTACGAGCAGTACTTC	CSVELTESYEQYF
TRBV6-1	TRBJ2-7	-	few	TGTGCCAGCAGCCAAGAAGGCTACGAGCAGTACTTC	CASSQEGYEQYF
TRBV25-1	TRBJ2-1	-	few	TGTGCCAGCAGGGCCTTTTCGGGGGTGGCCTACAATGAGCAGTTCTTC	CASRAFSGVAYNEQFF
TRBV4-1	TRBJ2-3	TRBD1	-	TGCGCCAGCAGCCGAACAGGGGCCAATACGCAGTATTTT	CASSRTGANTQYF
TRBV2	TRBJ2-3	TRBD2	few	TGTGCCAGCAACGGGCTAGCGGGAAATACGCAGTATTTT	CASNGLAGNTQYF
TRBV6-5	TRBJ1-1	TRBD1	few	TGTGCCAGCAGTTCCGACAGGGGGAGAGGAAACACTGAAGCTTTCTTT	CASSSDRGRGNTEAFF
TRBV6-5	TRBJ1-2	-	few	TGTGCCAGCAGTCCCACCACAGGGAGGGACTATGGCTACACCTTC	CASSPTTGRDYGYTF
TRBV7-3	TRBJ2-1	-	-	TGTGCCAGCAGCTTAGGGTCCTGGTCCTACAATGAGCAGTTCTTC	CASSLGSWSYNEQFF
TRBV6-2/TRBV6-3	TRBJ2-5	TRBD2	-	TGTGCCAGCAGTTACCCGACTAGCGGGGGTCAAGAGACCCAGTACTTC	CASSYPTSGGQETQYF
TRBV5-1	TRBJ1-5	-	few	TGCGCCAGCAGCTTGGATGTTTTGGGGAGCAATCAGCCCCAGCATTTT	CASSLDVLGSNQPQHF
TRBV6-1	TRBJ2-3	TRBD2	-	TGTGCCAGCAGTGAACGACTAGCGGGAGGCCGTGGAACAGATACGCAGTATTTT	CASSERLAGGRGTDTQYF
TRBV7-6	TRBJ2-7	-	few	TGTGCCAGCAGCCCCCCCAGAAGCTACGAGCAGTACTTC	CASSPPRSYEQYF
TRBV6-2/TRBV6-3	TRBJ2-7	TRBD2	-	TGTGCCAGCAAACCCGGACTAGCGGGAGATATTACCTCCGAGCAGTACTTC	CASKPGLAGDITSEQYF
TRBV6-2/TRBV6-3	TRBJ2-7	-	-	TGTGCCAGCAGCCGAGTTAGGGAGCCTGCGGACTTC	CASSRVREPADF
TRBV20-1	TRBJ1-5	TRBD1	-	TGCAGTGCTAATCTAGGGACAGGGAACAATCAGCCCCAGCATTTT	CSANLGTGNNQPQHF
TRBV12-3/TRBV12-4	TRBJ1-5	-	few	TGTGCCAGCAGTTTGACGGACAATCAGCCCCAGCATTTT	CASSLTDNQPQHF
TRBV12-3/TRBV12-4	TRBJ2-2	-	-	TGTGCCAGCAGTCGTAGACATCTCACCGGGGAGCTGTTTTTT	CASSRRHLTGELFF
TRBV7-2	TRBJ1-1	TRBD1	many	TGTGCCAGCAAGGGGGCAGGGAACACTGAAGCTTTCTTT	CASKGAGNTEAFF
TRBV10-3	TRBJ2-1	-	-	TGTGCCATCAGCCCCCAAGGAGCGGTCGGCAATGAGCAGTTCTTC	CAISPQGAVGNEQFF
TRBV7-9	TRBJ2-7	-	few	TGTGCCAGCAGCTGGGATCTCGACGAGCAGTACTTC	CASSWDLDEQYF
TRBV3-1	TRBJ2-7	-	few	TGTGCCAGCAGCCAAGGGGAGGGGGCGGACGAGCAGTACTTC	CASSQGEGADEQYF
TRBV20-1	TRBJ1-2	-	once	TGCATTGCTAAGACATGGTCCTATGGCTACACCTTC	CIAKTWSYGYTF
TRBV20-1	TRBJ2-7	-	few	TGCAGTGCTAGAGAACAAAGGACCTACGAGCAGTACTTC	CSAREQRTYEQYF
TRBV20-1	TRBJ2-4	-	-	TGCAGTGCATCGGACGCCTCCAAAAACATTCAGTACTTC	CSASDASKNIQYF
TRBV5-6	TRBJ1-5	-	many	TGTGCCAGCAGCTTGTTATCGGAAGGCAATCAGCCCCAGCATTTT	CASSLLSEGNQPQHF
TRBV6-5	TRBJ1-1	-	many	TGTGCCAGCAGTTACACCCTGGGTGGCACTGAAGCTTTCTTT	CASSYTLGGTEAFF
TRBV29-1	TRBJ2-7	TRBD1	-	TGCAGCGCTCCGGGACAGCCCTTCTACGAGCAGTACTTC	CSAPGQPFYEQYF
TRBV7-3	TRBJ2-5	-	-	TGTGCCAGCAGCCGTAGCACTCAAGAGACCCAGTACTTC	CASSRSTQETQYF
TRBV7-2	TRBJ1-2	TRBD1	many	TGTGCCAGCACCCCCGGGAGGGACAGGGTCGACTACACCTTC	CASTPGRDRVDYTF
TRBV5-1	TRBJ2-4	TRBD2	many	TGCGCCAGCAGCGATCCGGGGGGGCGCGCGGGTACCATTCAGTACTTC	CASSDPGGRAGTIQYF
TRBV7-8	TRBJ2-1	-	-	TGTGCCAGCAGCTTAGTTCCCGGGTCCGATGAGCAGTTCTTC	CASSLVPGSDEQFF
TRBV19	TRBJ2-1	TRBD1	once	TGTGCCAGTAGTATGGACAGGAGCCCCTACAATGAGCAGTTCTTC	CASSMDRSPYNEQFF
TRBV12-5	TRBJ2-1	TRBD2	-	TGTGCTAGTGGTTTGTCGCGGGGCCTAGCGGGGGGGAACAATGAGCAGTTCTTC	CASGLSRGLAGGNNEQFF
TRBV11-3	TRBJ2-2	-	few	TGTGCCAGCAGCTCTCAGGGGTACACCGGGGAGCTGTTTTTT	CASSSQGYTGELFF
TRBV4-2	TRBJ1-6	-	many	TGTGCCAGCAGCGAGCATAGCTCCTATAATTCACCCCTCCACTTT	CASSEHSSYNSPLHF
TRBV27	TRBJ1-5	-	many	TGTGCCAGCAGTTTTCTGGGGAACCGCAATCAGCCCCAGCATTTT	CASSFLGNRNQPQHF
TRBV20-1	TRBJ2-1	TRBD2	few	TGCAGTTTGACTAGCGGGAGTCAGTATGAGCAGTTCTTC	CSLTSGSQYEQFF
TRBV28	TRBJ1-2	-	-	TGTGCCAGCAGTTCAGACGGGGAGTATGGCTACACCTTC	CASSSDGEYGYTF
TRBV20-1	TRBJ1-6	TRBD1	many	TGCAGTGCTAGAGATGGCCAGGGGGCGGGAGCCAATTCACCCCTCCACTTT	CSARDGQGAGANSPLHF
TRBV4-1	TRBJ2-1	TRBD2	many	TGCGCCAGCAGCCAAATCGTAGGGGCAACGGGAGGGCCCGTTGAGCAGTTCTTC	CASSQIVGATGGPVEQFF
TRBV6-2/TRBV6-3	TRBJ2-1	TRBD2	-	TGTGCCAGCGGATGGGAGGGGACCTCCTCCTACAATGAGCAGTTCTTC	CASGWEGTSSYNEQFF
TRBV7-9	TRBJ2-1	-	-	TGTGCCAGCAGCCACCGAACAGAAGTCAATGAGCAGTTCTTC	CASSHRTEVNEQFF
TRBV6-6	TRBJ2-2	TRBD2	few	TGTGCCAGCCTTTCTGCACTAGCGACCGGGGAGCTGTTTTTT	CASLSALATGELFF
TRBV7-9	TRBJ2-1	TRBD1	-	TGTGCCAGCAGCTTAGCGGACAGGGGGGCCTACAATGAGCAGTTCTTC	CASSLADRGAYNEQFF
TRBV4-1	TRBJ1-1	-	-	TGCGCCAGCAGCCAAGGCACGTCAGGGAAAAAGCTCTCTGAAGCTTTCTTT	CASSQGTSGKKLSEAFF